The source of this T cell receptor (beta chain) is a study of blood T cell repertoires in COVID-19. Study as a whole: COVID-19 samples, acute and convalescent, were from the United States, Italy and Spain. Nucleic acid was either cDNA or gDNA, and it came from T cells, B-cell-depleted T cells, or PBMCs.

Original processing methods: Reference gene primers were amplified, and this amplification served to estimate nucleated cell counts. The table came from immunoSEQ multiplex PCR; TCRdb's copy has only in-frame clones and leaves some out. V and J calls and clone size are copied from that table; D and trimming were computed from the DNA. In the table there are 85,000 to 100,000 clones, 80% of which are singletons. The CDR3 loop spans 15 amino acids. Between the trimmed V and J ends, which lost 3 bases and 5 bases, there was a span of 13 bases. Looked up from germline, CDR1 is LNHDA and CDR2 is SQIVND (reference sequence). This clone was counted once.

The rearrangement links TRBV19 to TRBJ2-2; maybe TRBD2 (5 bases). Sequencing input: peripheral blood. The TCR was taken from a man aged 50-59 years who had recovered from COVID-19. CDR3 coding DNA: TGTGCCAGTAGTATTCGAGGGCGAGGGACCGGGGAGCTGTTTTTT. Protein product: CASSIRGRGTGELFF.